Listed below are T cell receptor beta chains from one sample, sequenced in a study of blood T cell repertoires in COVID-19. The data were produced by immunoSEQ multiplex PCR, yet TCRdb's version contains in-frame clones alone and is incomplete. The table shows almost 250,000 clones, with 70% to 90% occurring only once. Source material: PBMCs or T cells enriched from blood (not recorded which). These receptors all stem from a woman in her forties or fifties with acute COVID-19. Both conserved end residues are part of each CDR3. Each record gives: CDR3 protein, CDR3 DNA, J gene, V gene, clone size, D gene. D genes are given only for firm matches. Clone size, where shown, is once, few, many, or a class for clones that have expanded.

CASSDGQLNYGYTF,TGTGCCAGCAGTGATGGACAGCTTAACTATGGCTACACCTTC,TRBJ1-2,TRBV6-1,once,NA
CASSSDRIDSPLHF,TGTGCCAGCAGCTCGGACAGGATCGATTCACCCCTCCACTTT,TRBJ1-6,TRBV7-9,NA,TRBD1
CAGTSGGDEQFF,TGTGCCGGGACTAGCGGGGGGGATGAGCAGTTCTTC,TRBJ2-1,TRBV12-1,NA,NA
CASSPPTGTGGGNEQFF,TGTGCCAGCTCACCACCGACCGGGACAGGGGGCGGCAATGAGCAGTTCTTC,TRBJ2-1,TRBV18,NA,TRBD1
CASSLDSSHEKLFF,TGCGCCAGCAGCTTGGACAGCTCCCATGAAAAACTGTTTTTT,TRBJ1-4,TRBV5-1,NA,NA
CAISETSGGTHSYNEQFF,TGTGCCATCAGTGAGACTAGCGGGGGGACACACTCCTACAATGAGCAGTTCTTC,TRBJ2-1,TRBV10-3,NA,TRBD2
CASSLGPPRVSGNTIYF,TGTGCCAGCAGCTTAGGTCCCCCCAGGGTCTCTGGAAACACCATATATTTT,TRBJ1-3,TRBV7-2,NA,NA
CAARRGGENIQYF,TGTGCCGCTCGCCGGGGGGGGGAGAACATTCAGTACTTC,TRBJ2-4,TRBV2,NA,TRBD2
CASSQVALSGAQYF,TGCGCCAGCAGCCAAGTTGCGCTATCAGGGGCCCAGTACTTC,TRBJ2-5,TRBV4-3,NA,NA
CASSAMTGYDTGELFF,TGCGCCAGCAGCGCAATGACAGGGTACGACACCGGGGAGCTGTTTTTT,TRBJ2-2,TRBV5-1,NA,TRBD1
CAWSATGKVNTEAFF,TGTGCCTGGAGTGCGACAGGGAAGGTGAACACTGAAGCTTTCTTT,TRBJ1-1,TRBV30,NA,TRBD1
CASSLRDFTDTQYF,TGTGCCAGCAGCCTACGGGACTTCACAGATACGCAGTATTTT,TRBJ2-3,TRBV14,NA,NA
CASRQLRDRNTEAFF,TGTGCCAGCAGACAACTACGGGACAGGAACACTGAAGCTTTCTTT,TRBJ1-1,TRBV6-5,NA,TRBD1
CASSSAPNWNTEAFF,TGTGCCAGCAGCTCAGCCCCAAACTGGAACACTGAAGCTTTCTTT,TRBJ1-1,TRBV7-2,NA,NA
CARSLTDRVPYYGYTF,TGTGCCAGAAGCTTGACGGACAGGGTCCCTTACTATGGCTACACCTTC,TRBJ1-2,TRBV5-3,NA,TRBD1
CASSPGTRIYNEQFF,TGTGCCAGCTCGCCCGGGACTAGGATCTACAATGAGCAGTTCTTC,TRBJ2-1,TRBV18,NA,TRBD2
CASGLQRGGYTF,TGTGCCAGCGGATTACAGCGGGGTGGCTACACCTTC,TRBJ1-2,TRBV12-3/TRBV12-4,few,NA
CASSLAGDSPLHF,TGTGCCAGCAGCTTAGCGGGGGATTCACCCCTCCACTTT,TRBJ1-6,TRBV5-8,NA,NA
CASSLVAGGEAFF,TGTGCCAGCAGCTTAGTGGCAGGGGGTGAAGCTTTCTTT,TRBJ1-1,TRBV7-2,once,TRBD1
CASSENRGGIGQPQHF,TGTGCCAGCAGCGAGAACAGGGGAGGAATCGGTCAGCCCCAGCATTTT,TRBJ1-5,TRBV5-6,NA,TRBD1
CASSLTGGPGELFF,TGTGCCAGCAGTTTAACGGGGGGTCCCGGGGAGCTGTTTTTT,TRBJ2-2,TRBV6-5,NA,TRBD2
CASILVAGDTQYF,TGTGCCAGCATTTTAGTAGCTGGAGATACGCAGTATTTT,TRBJ2-3,TRBV2,NA,NA
CASSLDPAGQPNSPLHF,TGCGCCAGCAGCTTGGACCCCGCGGGACAGCCCAATTCACCCCTCCACTTT,TRBJ1-6,TRBV5-1,NA,TRBD1